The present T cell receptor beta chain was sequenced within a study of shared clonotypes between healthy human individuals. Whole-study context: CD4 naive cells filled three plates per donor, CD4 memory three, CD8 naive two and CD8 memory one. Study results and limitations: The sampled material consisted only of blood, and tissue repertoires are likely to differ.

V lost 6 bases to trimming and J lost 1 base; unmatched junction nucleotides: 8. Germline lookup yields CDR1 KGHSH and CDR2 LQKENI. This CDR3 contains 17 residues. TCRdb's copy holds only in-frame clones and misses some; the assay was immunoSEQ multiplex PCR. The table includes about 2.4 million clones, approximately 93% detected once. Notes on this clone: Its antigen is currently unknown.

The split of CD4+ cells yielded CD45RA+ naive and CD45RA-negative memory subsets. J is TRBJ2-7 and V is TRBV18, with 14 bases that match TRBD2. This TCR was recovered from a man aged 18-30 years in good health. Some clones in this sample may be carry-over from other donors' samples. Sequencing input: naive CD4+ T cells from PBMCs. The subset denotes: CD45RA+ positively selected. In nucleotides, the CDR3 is TGTGCCAGCTCGGCCGGGACTAGCGGGGGCGGGTCCTACGAGCAGTACTTC. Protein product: CASSAGTSGGGSYEQYF.